The 22 T cell receptor beta chains presented below share a single source sample, sequenced in a study of blood T cell repertoires in COVID-19. Clones were read by immunoSEQ multiplex PCR, and TCRdb kept only the in-frame ones, dropping some. This sample carries 150,000 to 200,000 clones, 85% of them seen once, and the ten largest clones take 2.5% to 4%. Material for sequencing was peripheral blood. These receptor sequences come from a human donor with acute or convalescent COVID-19. The donor label of this sample is uncertain.

The chain employs TRBV9 and TRBJ2-1; 8 nucleotides match TRBD2. The germline V gene has CDR1 SGDLS and CDR2 YYNGEE. J was trimmed by 7 bases and V by 4 bases; bases with no gene match: 13. This CDR3 region has 16 residues. Here the CDR3 DNA reads TGTGCCAGCAGCCCCCCTTCGGTGGAGCGGGGGAATGAGCAGTTCTTC. Protein: CASSPPSVERGNEQFF.

The V gene is TRBV6-6, the J gene TRBJ1-1; TRBD1 is a possible D gene (5 bases). Per germline, CDR1 MNHNY and CDR2 SVGAGI (reference sequence). V lost 5 bases to trimming and J lost 2 bases, with 24 bases between them. The CDR3 covers 18 residues. CDR3 bases: TGTGCCAGCAGTCCCTCAGGACACCTTCGCACTCCAAACACTGAAGCTTTCTTT. Translating gives CASSPSGHLRTPNTEAFF.

The CDR3 coding sequence is TGCGCCAGCAGCCCAGGGACTAGCGAAGAGACCCAGTACTTC. It encodes CASSPGTSEETQYF. This chain joins TRBV5-1 and TRBJ2-5, with TRBD2 matching over 10 bases. V was pared by 4 bases and J by 3 bases, with 3 bases of the junction left unmatched. Germline values: CDR1 SGHRS, CDR2 YFSETQ. This CDR3 region has 14 residues.

This clone was observed a handful of times. The gene calls are TRBV6-4 and TRBJ2-1; 11 nucleotides match TRBD2. The trim removed 2 bases at V and 4 bases at J, leaving 1 base unmatched. The CDR3 is 15 amino acids. Germline V gene sequence: CDR1 MRHNA, CDR2 SNTAGT. The CDR3 protein is CASSDTSGGYNEQFF. CDR3 bases: TGTGCCAGCAGTGACACTAGCGGGGGTTACAATGAGCAGTTCTTC.

The chain uses TRBV28 and TRBJ2-5, with 10 nucleotides matching TRBD2. CDR1 is MDHEN, CDR2 SYDVKM, per germline. The V and J ends lost 6 bases and 2 bases, in that order; junction bases with no gene match: 3. This CDR3 region has 14 residues. The CDR3 DNA sequence: TGTGCCAGCAGCTGGACTAGCGGTCAAGAGACCCAGTACTTC. Its translation: CASSWTSGQETQYF. Full variable domain (rest looked up from reference TRBV28 and TRBJ2-5): DVKVTQSSRYLVKRTGEKVFLECVQDMDHENMFWYRQDPGLGLRLIYFSYDVKMKEKGDIPEGYSVSREKKERFSLILESASTNQTSMYLCASSWTSGQETQYFGPGTRLLVL.

V usage is TRBV27 and J usage is TRBJ1-1; D might be TRBD1 (6 bases). CDR3 length equals 13 residues. CDR1 MNHEY and CDR2 SMNVEV come from the germline V gene (reference sequence). V lost 6 bases, J lost 5 bases, and 13 bases lay in between. For the CDR3, the DNA is TGTGCCAGCAGGAGAACAGGGACGACTGAAGCTTTCTTT. Encoded protein: CASRRTGTTEAFF.

This clone occurred once. This chain uses TRBV5-6 with TRBJ1-1; maybe TRBD1 (5 bases). Germline assignment: CDR1 SGHDT and CDR2 YYEEEE. Trimming took off 1 base at V and 3 bases at J, with 7 bases between the two ends. CDR3 length: 13 residues. The CDR3 here is CASSLPGDTEAFF. The CDR3 nucleotides read TGTGCCAGCAGCTTGCCGGGGGACACTGAAGCTTTCTTT.

The chain recombines TRBV5-8 with TRBJ1-5, with TRBD1 identical over 7 bases. V was clipped by 2 bases and J by 0 bases; unmatched bases: 5. In germline, CDR1 is SGHTS, CDR2 YDEGEE. The CDR3 spans 16 residues. CDR3 nucleotides: TGTGCCAGCAGCTTAGGGACAGATCATAGCAATCAGCCCCAGCATTTT. Translated: CASSLGTDHSNQPQHF. Drawing the rest from reference TRBV5-8 and TRBJ1-5, the complete variable domain is EAGVTQSPTHLIKTRGQQATLRCSPISGHTSVYWYQQALGLGLQFLLWYDEGEERNRGNFPPRFSGRQFPNYSSELNVNALELEDSALYLCASSLGTDHSNQPQHFGDGTRLSIL.

This clone showed up just once. V and J are TRBV9 and TRBJ2-3, with TRBD1 as a possible D gene (6 bases). From germline, CDR1 is SGDLS and CDR2 YYNGEE. V was pared by 0 bases and J by 4 bases, with 12 bases between. The CDR3 runs 15 residues. CDR3 DNA: TGTGCCAGCAGCGTAGTGATTGGGGGCGCAGATACGCAGTATTTT. This translates into CASSVVIGGADTQYF. The whole variable domain, filled in from reference TRBV9 and TRBJ2-3, reads DSGVTQTPKHLITATGQRVTLRCSPRSGDLSVYWYQQSLDQGLQFLIQYYNGEERAKGNILERFSAQQFPDLHSELNLSSLELGDSALYFCASSVVIGGADTQYFGPGTRLTVL.

This clone has a single count. The genes are TRBV7-3 and TRBJ2-1; TRBD2 agrees at 8 bases. Per the germline V gene, CDR1 is SGHTA and CDR2 is FQGTGA. This CDR3 is built from 15 residues. V lost 8 bases and J lost 2; bases outside the gene matches: 8. The CDR3: CASGYGGATYNEQFF. The DNA for the CDR3 is TGTGCCAGCGGATACGGGGGGGCGACCTACAATGAGCAGTTCTTC. Complete variable domain (other parts from reference TRBV7-3 and TRBJ2-1): GAGVSQTPSNKVTEKGKYVELRCDPISGHTALYWYRQSLGQGPEFLIYFQGTGAADDSGLPNDRFFAVRPEGSVSTLKIQRTERGDSAVYLCASGYGGATYNEQFFGPGTRLTVL.

This rearrangement joins TRBV30 to TRBJ2-1; 9 bases are shared with TRBD1. Unmatched junction bases numbered 8, after V lost 2 bases and J lost 6 bases. Germline V CDR1 and CDR2: GTSNPN, SVGIG (reference sequence). The CDR3 is made up of 15 amino acids. CDR3 sequence reads: CAWSPGQGRINEQFF. DNA of the CDR3: TGTGCCTGGAGTCCGGGACAGGGAAGGATCAATGAGCAGTTCTTC.

The CDR3 loop is CASITPMNTEAFF. CDR3 nucleotides: TGTGCCAGCATCACCCCTATGAACACTGAAGCTTTCTTT. The V call is TRBV6-5, the J call TRBJ1-1; D unclear. V shed 7 bases and J shed 0 bases, with 9 bases lying between them. The CDR3 totals 13 residues. Germline V gene sequence: CDR1 MNHEY, CDR2 SVGAGI.

The V gene is TRBV3-1 (or the pseudogene TRBV3-2), the J gene TRBJ1-5, with TRBD1 identical over 9 bases. J was trimmed by 8 bases and V by 4 bases; bases with no gene match: 12. CDR1 and CDR2 (germline): LGHDT, YNNKEL (reference sequence). The CDR3 consists of 16 residues. In DNA, the CDR3 is TGTGCCAGCAGCCCACGAGGGACAGGGTTTAGGAAGCCCCAGCATTTT. Protein: CASSPRGTGFRKPQHF.

The chain employs TRBV3-1 (or the pseudogene TRBV3-2) and TRBJ1-6; 7 bases are a match to TRBD1. The CDR3 is made up of 15 amino acids. The V gene's germline CDR1 is LGHDT and CDR2 YNNKEL (reference sequence). After removal of 0 bases from V and 7 bases from J, the junction contained 3 bases not matched to a gene. The DNA of the CDR3 is TGTGCCAGCAGCCAAGAAGGGGGCTGGAATTCACCCCTCCACTTT. Amino acids: CASSQEGGWNSPLHF.

DNA of the CDR3: TGTGCCAGCAGCTTAAGTGGTAGAATGAACACTGAAGCTTTCTTT. It codes for CASSLSGRMNTEAFF. V is TRBV7-3 and J is TRBJ1-1; D is unclear. The V gene's germline CDR1 is SGHTA and CDR2 FQGTGA. This CDR3 contains 15 residues. V was trimmed by 1 base and J by 0 bases, leaving 9 bases between them.

The CDR3 region is CASSLAGEDLGNTIYF. DNA of the CDR3: TGTGCCAGCAGCTTAGCCGGGGAAGACCTTGGAAACACCATATATTTT. The chain uses TRBV7-9 and TRBJ1-3; D call uncertain. This CDR3 region has 16 residues. Deletions cut 0 bases from V and 3 bases from J, with 12 bases between. Germline CDR1 and CDR2: SEHNR and FQNEAQ (reference sequence).

This chain connects TRBV30 to TRBJ2-2; D call uncertain. The germline CDR1 and CDR2 sequences are GTSNPN and SVGIG (reference sequence). V was clipped by 0 bases and J by 7 bases, with 18 bases between them. CDR3 length: 16 residues. The CDR3 coding sequence is TGTGCCTGGAGTGTACTCACCGCGTTAGATCACGGGGAGCTGTTTTTT. Its translation is CAWSVLTALDHGELFF.

This clone was recorded only once. This chain joins TRBV27 and TRBJ1-5; D is unresolved. V lost 0 bases and J lost 3, with 3 bases in between. Germline values: CDR1 MNHEY, CDR2 SMNVEV (reference sequence). The CDR3 is 13 residues long. The CDR3 nucleotides are TGTGCCAGCAGTTTATCGGCCAATCAGCCCCAGCATTTT. This translates into CASSLSANQPQHF.

V and J are TRBV6-5 and TRBJ1-5, with 10 bases identical to TRBD1. In germline, CDR1 is MNHEY, CDR2 SVGAGI. The J segment lost 4 bases and the V segment lost 6 bases, leaving 3 bases of the junction unmatched. The CDR3 contains 14 residues. This CDR3 reads CASRGTGENQPQHF. CDR3 nucleotides: TGTGCCAGCAGAGGGACAGGGGAGAATCAGCCCCAGCATTTT.

The chain couples TRBV5-4 to TRBJ1-5; 11 bases map to TRBD1. Germline V CDR1 and CDR2: SGHNT, YYREEE (reference sequence). CDR3 length: 15 residues. V lost 4 bases and J lost 4; bases outside the gene matches: 4. The CDR3 DNA follows: TGTGCCAGCAGCATGGACAGGGGGCGGAATCAGCCCCAGCATTTT. Amino acid sequence: CASSMDRGRNQPQHF.

The J gene is TRBJ1-6, the V gene TRBV30; no clear D. V was shortened by 6 bases and J by 4 bases, with 7 bases between the two germline ends. CDR3 length: 12 residues. Germline V lookup: CDR1 GTSNPN, CDR2 SVGIG (reference sequence). The CDR3 loop is CACQSYNSPLHF. The CDR3 nucleotides are TGTGCCTGCCAGTCTTATAATTCACCCCTCCACTTT.

The chain employs TRBV4-2 and TRBJ2-7; maybe TRBD1 (6 bases). This CDR3 spans 14 amino acids. Trimming shortened V by 1 base and J by 6 bases, and 13 bases separated the two germline ends. The V gene's germline CDR1 is LGHNA and CDR2 YNFKEQ. The CDR3 protein is CASSQAEQGSEQYF. In DNA, the CDR3 is TGTGCCAGCAGCCAAGCCGAGCAGGGGAGCGAGCAGTACTTC.